This T cell receptor (beta chain) was obtained from a study of immune cell composition in non-small cell lung cancer. Study outcomes and limitations: TIL tumour reactivity correlated with maximal tumour-associated clone frequency in adenocarcinoma. Roughly 80% of squamous and approximately 31% of adenocarcinoma cases had tumour-associated clones >0.5%.

This CDR3 has 14 residues. V lost 4 bases to trimming and J lost 3 bases; unmatched junction nucleotides: 0. Germline values: CDR1 SEHNR, CDR2 FQNEAQ (reference sequence). This clone was seen a single time. Its cognate antigen is unknown. Using immunoSEQ multiplex PCR, the repertoire was profiled, and TCRdb retains in-frame clones only, with some absent. The sample records several thousand clones, approximately 69% being singletons. This sequence was found in a human donor with non-small cell lung cancer. The chain is built from TRBV7-9 and TRBJ2-7; 13 bases line up with TRBD2. Sequencing was performed on lung tumor tissue. CDR3 protein: CASSWTSGSYEQYF. As DNA, the CDR3 is TGTGCCAGCAGCTGGACTAGCGGGAGCTACGAGCAGTACTTC.